This T cell receptor (beta chain) was profiled in a study of CD8 T cells in ankylosing spondylitis. Preparation of TCR beta libraries was done by quantitative 5'-RACE with molecular barcodes. TCRdb passed the 5' RACE reads through MiXCR, listing each CDR3 protein once. Among under 250,000 distinct CDR3 sequences listed, around a quarter were seen once. Whole-study findings and limits: Within ankylosing spondylitis blood, a TCR beta motif made up of several highly homologous variants appeared to be characteristic. Prior literature has documented some motif variants in synovial fluid and blood from reactive arthritis.

The CDR3 spans 15 residues. Losses at the gene ends were 2 bases for V and 3 bases for J; bases not matched to a gene: 3. Germline-derived CDR1 and CDR2 are SGHRS and YFSETQ. This clonotype was counted many times. Its antigen is undetermined. The sequenced sample was blood, either unsorted or a sorted T cell fraction (not recorded which). This TCR came from a male donor with ankylosing spondylitis or in good health (not recorded which). The rearrangement uses TRBV5-1 and TRBJ2-3; TRBD1 matches at 10 bases. The CDR3 is CASSFPGQGTDTQYF. For the CDR3, the DNA is TGCGCCAGCAGCTTCCCGGGACAGGGGACAGATACGCAGTATTTT. The variable domain in full, completed from reference TRBV5-1 and TRBJ2-3, reads KAGVTQTPRYLIKTRGQQVTLSCSPISGHRSVSWYQQTPGQGLQFLFEYFSETQRNKGNFPGRFSGRQFSNSRSEMNVSTLELGDSALYLCASSFPGQGTDTQYFGPGTRLTVL.